This T cell receptor (beta chain) was captured in a study of siplizumab effects on memory and regulatory T cells. This CDR3 is 13 amino acids long. Per germline, CDR1 SEHNR and CDR2 FQNEAQ (reference sequence). Trimming removed 0 bases at V and 5 bases at J, with 5 bases between. Roughly 94,000 TCR templates were assayed per sample. Only in-frame clones appear in the TCRdb table, and some are missing; sequencing was by immunoSEQ multiplex PCR. The data show about 120,000 clones, with roughly 92% seen just once and approximately 1.2% held by the top ten. The TCR was taken from a human donor in good health. Sequencing was done on a sample of CD4+ T cells sorted from blood. V usage is TRBV7-9 and J usage is TRBJ1-3; no definite D call. The CDR3 loop reads CASSLARRNTIYF. CDR3 sequence (DNA): TGTGCCAGCAGCTTAGCAAGACGAAACACCATATATTTT.